A single sample is the source of the 29 T cell receptor beta chains below, sequenced in a study of human T cells and chemical hapten exposure. TCRdb itself ran the RACE reads through MiXCR, one entry per CDR3 protein. This sample carries some 300,000 distinct CDR3 sequences, approximately 5% of them seen once, and the ten largest clones take around 8%. Time point here: pre-sensitization, week 0. Regarding treatment: therapeutic diphenylcyclopropenone sensitization with weekly scalp DPC. The sequencing used whole blood, collected in connection with sensitization to the hapten diphenylcyclopropenone (DPC). The source of these receptors is a woman younger than 30 with alopecia areata. Some clones in this sample may be carry-over from other donors' samples.

Notes on this clonotype: A read error may explain this, as a much larger clone is one base away. This chain uses TRBV12-3 or TRBV12-4 with TRBJ1-2; D may be TRBD1 (5 bases). The length of the CDR3 is 14 residues. CDR3 sequence: CASTKGPGPRGYSF. The CDR3 nucleotides are TGTGCCAGCACCAAAGGGCCAGGCCCAAGGGGCTACAGCTTC.

This clonotype was picked up many times. V usage is TRBV6-2 or TRBV6-3 and J usage is TRBJ2-1; 7 bases map to TRBD1. Germline V gene data show CDR1 as MNHEY and CDR2 as SVGEGT. CDR3 length: 20 amino acids. After removal of 3 bases from V and 1 base from J, the junction contained 18 bases not matched to a gene. CDR3 sequence reads: CASSYRGQALVPTSYNEQFF. The CDR3 region has the DNA TGTGCCAGCAGTTATCGCGGACAGGCCCTCGTACCGACTTCCTACAATGAGCAGTTCTTC.

The table lists this clonotype with a few counts. This rearrangement joins TRBV27 to TRBJ2-7; 7 nucleotides match TRBD2. This CDR3 has 14 amino acids. Germline trimming cut 5 bases from V and 2 bases from J; bases unmatched to any gene: 6. The germline V gene has CDR1 MNHEY and CDR2 SMNVEV (reference sequence). The CDR3: CASSPGGFPYEQYF. CDR3 DNA: TGTGCCAGCAGTCCCGGGGGGTTCCCCTACGAGCAGTACTTC.

This chain connects TRBV5-1 to TRBJ2-1; 8 bases agree with TRBD1. V was pared by 4 bases and J by 5 bases, with 8 bases of the junction left unmatched. The CDR3 covers 15 residues. Germline V lookup: CDR1 SGHRS, CDR2 YFSETQ. The DNA for the CDR3 is TGCGCCAGCAGCCCGATGGGACAGGCCAACAATGAGCAGTTCTTC. This encodes CASSPMGQANNEQFF.

V gene TRBV28 combines with J gene TRBJ2-7, with D tentatively TRBD2 (6 bases). Trimming took 3 bases from V and 7 from J, leaving 13 bases between them. The germline CDR1 and CDR2 sequences are MDHEN and SYDVKM. CDR3 length: 13 amino acids. CDR3 bases: TGTGCCAGCAGTTTGGTCTCGGCGGGGGAGCAGTACTTC. It is translated as CASSLVSAGEQYF.

This clonotype was recorded at least ten times. The V gene is TRBV7-2, the J gene TRBJ2-3; 9 bases agree with TRBD2. This CDR3 region has 17 residues. V dropped 0 bases and J dropped 1; count of bases not matched to a gene: 5. Germline values: CDR1 SGHTA, CDR2 FQGNSA. CDR3 sequence reads: CASSLARVAGGTDTQYF. CDR3 nucleotides: TGTGCCAGCAGCTTAGCCCGGGTAGCGGGGGGCACAGATACGCAGTATTTT.

This clonotype was seen ten or more times. The chain joins TRBV20-1 to TRBJ2-6; TRBD1 is a possible D gene (5 bases). Germline CDR1 DFQATT, CDR2 SNEGSKA (reference sequence). V shed 6 bases and J shed 1 base, with 10 bases lying between them. The CDR3 contains 14 residues. CDR3 bases: TGCAGTGCGCCTCGACAGTCTGGGGCCAACGTCCTGACTTTC. This translates into CSAPRQSGANVLTF.

The rearrangement uses TRBV6-6 and TRBJ1-4, with D unresolved. The V gene's germline CDR1 is MNHNY and CDR2 SVGAGI (reference sequence). The CDR3 spans 14 residues. Trimming removed 2 bases from V and 7 bases from J, with 11 bases in between. In DNA, the CDR3 is TGTGCCAGCAGTTACACCCGGCTGAGTGAAAAACTGTTTTTT. Translated, it gives CASSYTRLSEKLFF.

Only one count was recorded for this clonotype. The V and J genes are TRBV28 and TRBJ1-2, with D tentatively TRBD1 (5 bases). This CDR3 spans 15 amino acids. Germline values: CDR1 MDHEN, CDR2 SYDVKM. Deletions cut 2 bases from V and 4 bases from J, with 14 bases between. The CDR3 spells CASSLGVGLSYGYTF. DNA for the CDR3: TGTGCCAGCAGTTTAGGCGTGGGGCTAAGCTATGGCTACACCTTC.

The chain joins TRBV7-8 to TRBJ2-1, with 11 bases matching TRBD2. With V trimmed by 5 bases and J by 2 bases, 2 bases remained unmatched. The CDR3 has 15 residues. Germline assignment: CDR1 SGHVS and CDR2 FQNEAQ. CDR3 sequence: CASSGSGGAYNEQFF. The CDR3 coding sequence is TGTGCCAGCAGCGGTAGCGGGGGGGCCTACAATGAGCAGTTCTTC.

This clonotype was seen at least ten times. The chain recombines TRBV4-1 with TRBJ1-5; 7 nucleotides match TRBD1. V was pared by 0 bases and J by 3 bases, with 2 bases of the junction left unmatched. This CDR3 contains 15 residues. Germline assignment: CDR1 MGHRA and CDR2 YSYEKL. In DNA form, the CDR3 reads TGCGCCAGCAGCCAAGAGGGACAGAACAATCAGCCCCAGCATTTT. It yields the protein CASSQEGQNNQPQHF.

This sequence joins TRBV6-5 and TRBJ2-3; D possibly corresponds to TRBD2 (6 bases). CDR3 length: 14 amino acids. Trimming took off 8 bases at V and 6 bases at J, with 18 bases between the two ends. Germline V CDR1 and CDR2: MNHEY, SVGAGI. This CDR3 reads CASHRGTPPDTQYF. In DNA form, the CDR3 reads TGTGCCAGCCACCGAGGGACTCCTCCCGATACGCAGTATTTT.

This clonotype was picked up many times. The chain links TRBV6-2 or TRBV6-3 to TRBJ2-7, with D perhaps TRBD1 (5 bases). Germline assignment: CDR1 MNHEY and CDR2 SVGEGT. The CDR3 totals 11 residues. Trimming pared 2 bases from V and 13 bases from J, leaving 12 bases between. Here the CDR3 reads CASSYPTATYF. The CDR3, as DNA: TGTGCCAGCAGTTACCCGACAGCTACATACTTC.

This clonotype was seen repeatedly, ten times or more. This rearrangement joins TRBV20-1 to TRBJ2-7; a possible D gene is TRBD2 (6 bases). This CDR3 spans 11 amino acids. Germline CDR1 is DFQATT and CDR2 is SNEGSKA (reference sequence). Trimming cost V 6 bases and J 12 bases, with 18 bases left between them. This CDR3 reads CSATGGATGYF. CDR3 DNA sequence: TGCAGTGCAACTGGAGGGGCAACAGGGTACTTC.

The table lists this clonotype with a few counts. The V and J genes are TRBV9 and TRBJ2-3, with TRBD2 matching over 13 bases. Germline values: CDR1 SGDLS, CDR2 YYNGEE. Trimming at V came to 4 bases and at J to 7 bases, leaving 15 bases not matched to a gene. The CDR3 is 18 amino acids. DNA of the CDR3: TGTGCCAGCAGCCCCCCGGTGTGGACTAGCGGGGGAGTTCATACGCAGTATTTT. Protein product: CASSPPVWTSGGVHTQYF.

This clonotype was observed at least ten times. The chain is built from TRBV9 and TRBJ2-7; TRBD2 matches at 9 bases. This CDR3 has 15 residues. From germline, CDR1 is SGDLS and CDR2 YYNGEE. V dropped 3 bases and J dropped 2; count of bases not matched to a gene: 6. CDR3 loop: CASSEGGGATYEQYF. The CDR3, as DNA: TGTGCCAGCAGCGAGGGCGGGGGGGCAACCTACGAGCAGTACTTC.

This clonotype was seen a handful of times. The V and J genes are TRBV10-3 and TRBJ2-7, with 8 bases fitting TRBD1. V shed 5 bases, J shed 6 bases, and the junction held 9 bases outside the gene matches. Germline lookup yields CDR1 ENHRY and CDR2 SYGVKD. This CDR3 has 14 amino acids. In DNA form, the CDR3 reads TGTGCCATCAGTCCCCGGGACAGGACGGTCGAGCAGTACTTC. Encoded protein: CAISPRDRTVEQYF.

A few counts support this clonotype. This chain connects TRBV20-1 to TRBJ2-3; perhaps TRBD1 as D (6 bases). Germline V gene data show CDR1 as DFQATT and CDR2 as SNEGSKA (reference sequence). The V gene lost 6 bases and the J gene lost 0 bases, with 13 bases spanning the gap. CDR3 length equals 14 residues. CDR3 loop: CSAAGVISTDTQYF. As DNA, the CDR3 is TGCAGTGCGGCAGGGGTTATTAGCACAGATACGCAGTATTTT.

CDR3 nucleotide sequence: TGTGCCAGCAGTTACTCTGGCGACGGGGAGCTGTTTTTT. Encoded protein: CASSYSGDGELFF. This chain uses TRBV6-2 or TRBV6-3 with TRBJ2-2, with D unclear. Trimming took off 0 bases at V and 7 bases at J, with 6 bases between the two ends. Germline values: CDR1 MNHEY, CDR2 SVGEGT. This CDR3 contains 13 residues.

In its sample, this clonotype was seen a few times. The V gene is TRBV7-2, the J gene TRBJ2-5; possible D gene TRBD1, 6 bases. The germline V and J ends were trimmed by 2 bases and 5 bases, with 12 bases remaining between them. CDR1 and CDR2 from the germline V gene are SGHTA and FQGNSA. The CDR3 consists of 14 residues. The CDR3 bases are TGTGCCAGCAGCTTACAGGGGCAGGGGGAGACCCAGTACTTC. Translating it yields CASSLQGQGETQYF. Drawing the rest from reference TRBV7-2 and TRBJ2-5, the complete variable domain is GAGVSQSPSNKVTEKGKDVELRCDPISGHTALYWYRQSLGQGLEFLIYFQGNSAPDKSGLPSDRFSAERTGGSVSTLTIQRTQQEDSAVYLCASSLQGQGETQYFGPGTRLLVL.

The chain carries TRBV2 and TRBJ1-2, with D unresolved. Trimming pared 8 bases from V and 8 bases from J, leaving 18 bases between. The germline V gene encodes CDR1 SNHLY and CDR2 FYNNEI. This CDR3 comprises 13 residues. CDR3 sequence reads: CASVAERGGGYTF. The CDR3 bases are TGTGCCAGCGTAGCTGAGCGCGGTGGGGGCTACACCTTC.

This clonotype was counted ten times or more. This chain links TRBV27 with TRBJ1-2, with unresolved D. The germline gives CDR1 MNHEY, CDR2 SMNVEV (reference sequence). The ends were cut back, 4 bases at V and 7 bases at J, with 10 bases in the middle. The CDR3 spans 12 residues. The CDR3 region has the DNA TGTGCCAGCAGTTCCGGGCTGGGTGGCTACACCTTC. The encoded protein is CASSSGLGGYTF.

This clonotype was observed many times. The chain carries TRBV6-1 and TRBJ2-7; tentative D call: TRBD2 (5 bases). Trimming took 7 bases from V and 3 from J, leaving 10 bases between them. This CDR3 has 12 residues. Germline V gene sequence: CDR1 MNHNS, CDR2 SASEGT. The CDR3 region is CASTGEGYEQYF. In DNA form, the CDR3 reads TGTGCCAGCACCGGGGAAGGCTACGAGCAGTACTTC.

The V gene is TRBV5-4, the J gene TRBJ1-1; tentatively, D is TRBD1 (5 bases). V was shortened by 0 bases and J by 1 base, with 16 bases between the two germline ends. The CDR3 is 17 amino acids. The germline CDR1 and CDR2 sequences are SGHNT and YYREEE (reference sequence). DNA of the CDR3: TGTGCCAGCAGCTTGGCTCCCGGGACGGAAGGGAACACTGAAGCTTTCTTT. Protein product: CASSLAPGTEGNTEAFF.

This chain links TRBV20-1 with TRBJ2-1, with D perhaps matching TRBD1 (6 bases). The CDR3 contains 14 residues. Germline V lookup: CDR1 DFQATT, CDR2 SNEGSKA (reference sequence). The V gene lost 1 base and the J gene lost 6 bases, with 13 bases spanning the gap. The CDR3 sequence: CSARASDRLNEQFF. The DNA of the CDR3 is TGCAGTGCTAGAGCTTCGGACAGACTCAATGAGCAGTTCTTC.

This clonotype was seen a few times. For the CDR3, the DNA is TGTGCCAGCAGCTTATTCCAGGGGCCGAACACCGGGGAGCTGTTTTTT. Residues: CASSLFQGPNTGELFF. The chain links TRBV7-2 to TRBJ2-2, with D perhaps TRBD1 (6 bases). There are 16 residues in the CDR3. CDR1 SGHTA and CDR2 FQGNSA come from the germline V gene. With 2 bases removed from V and 0 bases from J, the gap between germline ends came to 10 bases.

Ten or more counts support this clonotype. The chain couples TRBV7-8 to TRBJ1-3; no reliable D call. The germline V gene encodes CDR1 SGHVS and CDR2 FQNEAQ. The length of the CDR3 is 14 residues. Trimming took off 5 bases at V and 1 base at J, with 9 bases between the two ends. The CDR3 region has the DNA TGTGCCAGCAGCCGAGGACGGTCTGGAAACACCATATATTTT. This encodes CASSRGRSGNTIYF.

The chain is built from TRBV7-3 and TRBJ2-3; D might be TRBD2 (5 bases). This CDR3 is 12 amino acids long. Germline V gene sequence: CDR1 SGHTA, CDR2 FQGTGA. V was pared by 4 bases and J by 9 bases, with 11 bases between. The CDR3 region is CASSSPPGTQYF. CDR3 DNA: TGTGCCAGCAGCTCCCCCCCGGGAACGCAGTATTTT.

The chain combines TRBV6-5 with TRBJ1-3; possibly TRBD1 for D (5 bases). Deletions cut 10 bases from V and 0 bases from J, with 13 bases between. The germline V gene encodes CDR1 MNHEY and CDR2 SVGAGI. The CDR3 contains 14 residues. The CDR3 is CATTRDPSGNTIYF. The CDR3 DNA reads TGTGCCACCACTCGGGACCCCTCTGGAAACACCATATATTTT.